Detailed here is one TCR beta chain. The data derive from a study of shared clonotypes between healthy human individuals. J gave up 8 bases and V 7 bases, and 13 bases lay outside the gene matches. CDR1 MNHNS and CDR2 SASEGT come from the germline V gene. This CDR3 region has 15 residues. The authors distributed each subset's genomic DNA evenly over several immunoSEQ plates. Assay: immunoSEQ multiplex PCR; the TCRdb copy retains only in-frame clones and omits some. Of fewer than 3 million clones listed, less than 95% are singletons. This receptor was obtained from a man aged 18 to 29 in good health. Some clones in this sample may be carry-over from other donors' samples. The sequenced material came from naive CD4+ T cells from PBMCs. The subset is: CD45RA+ positively selected. The chain is built from TRBV6-1 and TRBJ1-4; 7 bases agree with TRBD1. This CDR3 is CASKSSTGVWEKLFF. The CDR3 nucleotides read TGTGCCAGCAAGTCGAGTACAGGGGTTTGGGAAAAACTGTTTTTT.